The 27 T cell receptor beta chains presented below share a single source sample, sequenced in a study of blood T cell repertoires in COVID-19. The table came from immunoSEQ multiplex PCR; TCRdb's copy has only in-frame clones and leaves some out. Of about 120,000 clones in the sample, 87% are singletons; the top ten hold less than 30%. Sequenced input: peripheral blood. The receptors here all came from an older woman with acute or convalescent COVID-19.

The chain uses TRBV7-9 and TRBJ2-2; perhaps TRBD2 as D (6 bases). Germline V gene data show CDR1 as SEHNR and CDR2 as FQNEAQ (reference sequence). V shed 4 bases and J shed 7 bases, with 10 bases lying between them. The CDR3 spans 13 residues. The CDR3 bases are TGTGCCAGCAGCTGGGGACTTCACGGGGAGCTGTTTTTT. Protein product: CASSWGLHGELFF.

This chain joins TRBV5-8 and TRBJ1-2; D call uncertain. Trimming pared 0 bases from V and 8 bases from J, leaving 14 bases between. Germline V gene lookup returns CDR1 SGHTS and CDR2 YDEGEE. CDR3 length: 14 residues. The CDR3 region has the DNA TGTGCCAGCAGCTTGGCCGGTAGCTCAAGCGGCTACACCTTC. Translation: CASSLAGSSSGYTF.

The rearrangement links TRBV18 to TRBJ1-3, with TRBD1 matching 8 bases. The germline V gene has CDR1 KGHSH and CDR2 LQKENI. This CDR3 is 16 amino acids long. Unmatched junction bases numbered 3, after V lost 2 bases and J lost 0 bases. CDR3 DNA sequence: TGTGCCAGCTCACCAAACAGGGGGTCCTCTGGAAACACCATATATTTT. This gives the protein CASSPNRGSSGNTIYF.

V and J are TRBV7-2 and TRBJ1-4, with 10 bases aligning to TRBD1. The CDR3 is 16 residues long. Looked up from germline, CDR1 is SGHTA and CDR2 is FQGNSA. V shed 5 bases, J shed 7 bases, and the junction held 10 bases outside the gene matches. The CDR3 nucleotides read TGTGCCAGCAGCGAGTCCGGGACAGGGGTAGTTGAAAAACTGTTTTTT. Its protein is CASSESGTGVVEKLFF.

This clone was counted a few times. The chain links TRBV28 to TRBJ1-4, with D possibly matching TRBD1 (5 bases). CDR1 is MDHEN, CDR2 SYDVKM, per germline. Trimming stripped 3 bases from V and 8 bases from J, with 13 bases between. This CDR3 is built from 14 residues. The DNA of the CDR3 is TGTGCCAGCAGTTTCACGGGGGTCGGGGAAAAACTGTTTTTT. Its translation is CASSFTGVGEKLFF.

CDR3 nucleotide sequence: TGCGCCAGCAGCGAGGGGACAGACAGCTCCTACGAGCAGTACTTC. This codes for CASSEGTDSSYEQYF. The V gene is TRBV4-1, the J gene TRBJ2-7, with 7 bases identical to TRBD1. The germline V gene encodes CDR1 MGHRA and CDR2 YSYEKL. J gave up 0 bases and V 5 bases, and 7 bases lay outside the gene matches. This CDR3 spans 15 amino acids.

CDR3 bases: TGTGCCACCAGTGATCAAAGGGGCAGGGGAAGCTCTGGGGCCAACGTCCTGACTTTC. Translated, it gives CATSDQRGRGSSGANVLTF. This chain joins TRBV24-1 and TRBJ2-6, with D possibly matching TRBD1 (6 bases). Per the germline V gene, CDR1 is KGHDR and CDR2 is SFDVKD. Trimming cost V 3 bases and J 0 bases, with 17 bases left between them. The CDR3 is 19 amino acids.

The chain employs TRBV5-5 and TRBJ1-4; D might be TRBD1 (6 bases). Germline lookup yields CDR1 SGHKS and CDR2 YYEKEE (reference sequence). This CDR3 has 14 amino acids. V was shortened by 5 bases and J by 4 bases, with 12 bases between the two germline ends. CDR3 coding DNA: TGTGCCAGCAGACGTCAGGGGAGTAATGAAAAACTGTTTTTT. This sequence encodes CASRRQGSNEKLFF.

This chain links TRBV30 with TRBJ1-1, with TRBD1 matching 10 bases. The CDR3 is 20 amino acids. CDR1 and CDR2 (germline): GTSNPN, SVGIG (reference sequence). The V segment lost 2 bases and the J segment 0 bases; nucleotides outside the gene matches: 18. The chain's CDR3 is CAWSPQWRDRGRTMNTEAFF. CDR3 coding DNA: TGTGCCTGGAGTCCCCAGTGGCGAGACAGGGGGCGTACAATGAACACTGAAGCTTTCTTT.

This clone appeared once. The CDR3 region is CASSAGGAKNIQYF. The CDR3 coding sequence is TGTGCCAGCAGTGCGGGGGGAGCCAAAAACATTCAGTACTTC. V and J are TRBV28 and TRBJ2-4; 8 bases match TRBD2. The CDR3 consists of 14 residues. Looked up from germline, CDR1 is MDHEN and CDR2 is SYDVKM. The V segment lost 5 bases and the J segment 0 bases; nucleotides outside the gene matches: 0.

The chain couples TRBV6-6 to TRBJ1-6; a possible D gene is TRBD1 (5 bases). V was trimmed by 7 bases and J by 10 bases, leaving 20 bases between them. The CDR3 is made up of 15 amino acids. CDR1 is MNHNY, CDR2 SVGAGI, per germline (reference sequence). CDR3 sequence: CASIPGQPSDSPLHF. The CDR3 DNA follows: TGTGCCAGCATCCCCGGACAACCCTCTGACTCACCCCTCCACTTT.

This clone was seen a single time. The chain employs TRBV28 and TRBJ2-7, with 9 nucleotides matching TRBD2. This CDR3 has 16 amino acids. Losses at the gene ends were 4 bases for V and 9 bases for J; bases not matched to a gene: 16. Looked up from germline, CDR1 is MDHEN and CDR2 is SYDVKM. The CDR3 sequence is CASSSYRTSVARGQYF. The CDR3 DNA is TGTGCCAGCAGTTCGTATAGGACTAGCGTGGCGAGGGGGCAGTACTTC.

The gene calls are TRBV2 and TRBJ2-3; TRBD2 aligns across 8 bases. Germline loops: CDR1 SNHLY, CDR2 FYNNEI. V lost 8 bases and J lost 0; bases outside the gene matches: 13. The CDR3 is 17 amino acids. The DNA for the CDR3 is TGTGCCAGCGGAAAGGGCCGGGGGGGTTTGAGCACAGATACGCAGTATTTT. Its protein product is CASGKGRGGLSTDTQYF.

The genes are TRBV10-2 and TRBJ1-6, with TRBD1 matching over 7 bases. CDR1 and CDR2 (germline): WSHSY, SAAADI. Unmatched junction bases numbered 7, after V lost 2 bases and J lost 9 bases. This CDR3 is 15 amino acids long. In nucleotides, the CDR3 is TGCGCCAGCAGTGAGCCGACAGGGATCAGTTCACCCCTCCACTTT. Its translation is CASSEPTGISSPLHF.

This chain joins TRBV4-1 and TRBJ2-2, with a possible D match to TRBD1 (6 bases). V was shortened by 3 bases and J by 6 bases, with 14 bases between the two germline ends. CDR3 size: 15 residues. Looked up from germline, CDR1 is MGHRA and CDR2 is YSYEKL. The DNA for the CDR3 is TGCGCCAGCAGCCAGGAGGAGACAGGATCCGGGGAGCTGTTTTTT. Translated: CASSQEETGSGELFF.

The V call is TRBV5-1, the J call TRBJ1-1; no definite D call. Germline values: CDR1 SGHRS, CDR2 YFSETQ. The CDR3 totals 13 residues. V gave up 0 bases and J gave up 2 bases, with 5 bases separating them. The CDR3 sequence: CASSLVINTEAFF. The CDR3 DNA is TGCGCCAGCAGCTTGGTTATTAACACTGAAGCTTTCTTT.

This chain links TRBV24-1 with TRBJ2-5, with TRBD1 as a possible D gene (6 bases). V lost 5 bases to trimming and J lost 2 bases, with 14 bases between them. The length of the CDR3 is 15 residues. In germline, CDR1 is KGHDR, CDR2 SFDVKD. The CDR3 bases are TGTGCCACCAGTGCCACTACGGACAGTCAAGAGACCCAGTACTTC. This translates into CATSATTDSQETQYF.

The chain carries TRBV28 and TRBJ2-4; 7 bases are shared with TRBD2. This CDR3 spans 16 amino acids. Germline V gives CDR1 MDHEN, CDR2 SYDVKM. The V gene end was trimmed by 8 bases and the J gene end by 0 bases; junction bases not matched to a gene: 10. The CDR3 DNA reads as TGTGCCAGCTCGTTTCGGGGGGATCAAGCCAAAAACATTCAGTACTTC. Amino acids: CASSFRGDQAKNIQYF.

This chain connects TRBV24-1 to TRBJ1-5; no clear D gene. Trimming pared 2 bases from V and 3 bases from J, leaving 13 bases between. The CDR3 runs 16 residues. Germline V gene lookup returns CDR1 KGHDR and CDR2 SFDVKD. Here the CDR3 reads CATSDSAWQDNQPQHF. CDR3 nucleotides: TGTGCCACCAGTGATTCGGCTTGGCAGGACAATCAGCCCCAGCATTTT.

The chain recombines TRBV28 with TRBJ1-5; D is ambiguous. Trimming shortened V by 3 bases and J by 11 bases, and 8 bases separated the two germline ends. CDR3 length: 11 amino acids. Germline CDR1 and CDR2: MDHEN and SYDVKM. For the CDR3, the DNA is TGTGCCAGCAGTTTTGCGGGATCCCAGCATTTT. This codes for CASSFAGSQHF.

The chain couples TRBV5-1 to TRBJ2-2; perhaps TRBD1 as D (6 bases). This CDR3 spans 16 amino acids. Looked up from germline, CDR1 is SGHRS and CDR2 is YFSETQ. V lost 2 bases, J lost 7 bases, and 18 bases lay in between. CDR3 nucleotide sequence: TGCGCCAGCAGCTTTTCCGCGGGTCCAGGGGACGGGGAGCTGTTTTTT. This sequence encodes CASSFSAGPGDGELFF.

The rearrangement joins TRBV28 to TRBJ2-7, with no clear D. The germline CDR1 and CDR2 sequences are MDHEN and SYDVKM. The CDR3 length is 13 residues. The V end was cut by 7 bases, the J end by 2 bases, with 12 bases between. CDR3 in DNA: TGTGCCAGCACCCCCCCTACGGCCTACGAGCAGTACTTC. It translates to CASTPPTAYEQYF.

This rearrangement joins TRBV4-2 to TRBJ2-5; a possible D gene is TRBD2 (7 bases). CDR1 and CDR2 (germline): LGHNA, YNFKEQ. The ends were cut back, 0 bases at V and 2 bases at J, with 13 bases in the middle. CDR3 length equals 16 residues. Here the CDR3 reads CASSQDWGGTQETQYF. Here the CDR3 DNA reads TGTGCCAGCAGCCAAGATTGGGGGGGGACACAAGAGACCCAGTACTTC.

The chain's CDR3 is CASSLGNWRTGRTYTIYF. The CDR3 nucleotides are TGTGCCAGCAGCTTAGGGAATTGGCGGACAGGTAGAACGTACACCATATATTTT. The V gene is TRBV7-9, the J gene TRBJ1-3; 7 nucleotides agree with TRBD1. The CDR3 extends over 18 amino acids. Germline CDR1 reads SEHNR; CDR2 reads FQNEAQ (reference sequence). V shed 1 base and J 8 bases; nucleotides not matched to a gene: 17.

The chain uses TRBV19 and TRBJ2-2; tentative D call: TRBD1 (6 bases). The CDR3 spans 13 residues. Trimming left V 9 bases short and J 5 bases short, with 13 bases between. Germline V CDR1 and CDR2: LNHDA, SQIVND (reference sequence). CDR3 protein: CASEQGRTGELFF. CDR3 sequence (DNA): TGTGCCAGCGAGCAGGGGCGAACCGGGGAGCTGTTTTTT.

The table lists this clone with a count of one. J is TRBJ2-1 and V is TRBV9, with 10 bases identical to TRBD2. Germline trimming cut 3 bases from V and 2 bases from J; bases unmatched to any gene: 5. CDR3 length equals 16 residues. Germline V gene sequence: CDR1 SGDLS, CDR2 YYNGEE. CDR3 residues: CASSALAGATYNEQFF. For the CDR3, the DNA is TGTGCCAGCAGCGCCCTAGCGGGGGCTACCTACAATGAGCAGTTCTTC.

The chain links TRBV28 to TRBJ1-6; TRBD1 is a possible D gene (6 bases). Germline loops: CDR1 MDHEN, CDR2 SYDVKM. The CDR3 length is 11 residues. V was cut by 3 bases and J by 18 bases, with 12 bases left in between. CDR3 DNA: TGTGCCAGCAGTTTTCAGGGGTATTACCACTTT. Its protein is CASSFQGYYHF.